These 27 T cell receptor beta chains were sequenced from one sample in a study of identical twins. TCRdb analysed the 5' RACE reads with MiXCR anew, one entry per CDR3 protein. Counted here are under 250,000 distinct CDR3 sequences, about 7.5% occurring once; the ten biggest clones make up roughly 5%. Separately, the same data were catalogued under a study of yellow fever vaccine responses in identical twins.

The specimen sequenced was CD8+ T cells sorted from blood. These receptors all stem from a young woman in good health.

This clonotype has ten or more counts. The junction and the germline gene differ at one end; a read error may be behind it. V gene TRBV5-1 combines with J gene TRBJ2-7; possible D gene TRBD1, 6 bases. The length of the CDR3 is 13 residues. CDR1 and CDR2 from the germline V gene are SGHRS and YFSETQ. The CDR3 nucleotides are TGTGCCAGCAGCCCAGGGGACTCCTACGAGCAGTACTTC. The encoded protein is CASSPGDSYEQYF.

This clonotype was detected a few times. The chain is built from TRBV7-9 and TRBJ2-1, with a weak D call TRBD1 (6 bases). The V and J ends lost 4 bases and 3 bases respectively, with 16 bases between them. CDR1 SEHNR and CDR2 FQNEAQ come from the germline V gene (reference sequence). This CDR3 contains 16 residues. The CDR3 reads CASSSKQGSDYNEQFF. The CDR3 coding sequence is TGTGCCAGCAGCTCAAAACAGGGTAGCGACTACAATGAGCAGTTCTTC.

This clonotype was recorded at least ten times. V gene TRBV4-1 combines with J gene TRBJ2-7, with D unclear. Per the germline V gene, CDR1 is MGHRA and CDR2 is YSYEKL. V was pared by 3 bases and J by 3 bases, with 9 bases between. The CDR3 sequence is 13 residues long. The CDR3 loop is CASSQEIYYEQYV. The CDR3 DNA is TGCGCCAGCAGCCAGGAGATTTACTACGAGCAGTACGTC.

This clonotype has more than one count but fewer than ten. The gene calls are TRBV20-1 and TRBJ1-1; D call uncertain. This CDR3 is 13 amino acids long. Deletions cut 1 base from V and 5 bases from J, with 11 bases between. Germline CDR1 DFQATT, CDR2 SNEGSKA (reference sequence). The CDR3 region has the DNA TGCAGTGCTAGAGGGAGGAGATTGACTGAAGCTTTCTTT. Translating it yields CSARGRRLTEAFF.

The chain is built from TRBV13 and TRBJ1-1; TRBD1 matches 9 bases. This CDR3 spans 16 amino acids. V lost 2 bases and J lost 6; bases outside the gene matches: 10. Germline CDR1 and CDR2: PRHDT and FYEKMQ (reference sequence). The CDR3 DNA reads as TGTGCCAGCAGCTTACAAAGGACAGGGGAAGATTCTGAAGCTTTCTTT. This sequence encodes CASSLQRTGEDSEAFF.

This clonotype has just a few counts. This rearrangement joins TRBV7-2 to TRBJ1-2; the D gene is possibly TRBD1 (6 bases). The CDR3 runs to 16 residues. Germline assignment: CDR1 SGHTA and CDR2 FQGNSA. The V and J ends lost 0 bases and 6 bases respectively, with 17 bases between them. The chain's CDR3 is CASSLAGAIRGDGYTF. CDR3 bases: TGTGCCAGCAGCTTAGCGGGGGCGATAAGGGGCGATGGCTACACCTTC. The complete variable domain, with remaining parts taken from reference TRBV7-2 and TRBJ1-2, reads GAGVSQSPSNKVTEKGKDVELRCDPISGHTALYWYRQSLGQGLEFLIYFQGNSAPDKSGLPSDRFSAERTGGSVSTLTIQRTQQEDSAVYLCASSLAGAIRGDGYTFGSGTRLTVV.

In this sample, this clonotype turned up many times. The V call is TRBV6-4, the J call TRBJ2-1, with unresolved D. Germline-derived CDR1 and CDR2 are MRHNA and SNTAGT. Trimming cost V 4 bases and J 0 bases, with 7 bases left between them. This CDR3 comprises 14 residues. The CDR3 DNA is TGTGCCAGCAGTGCGTCTGGCTCCTACAATGAGCAGTTCTTC. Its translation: CASSASGSYNEQFF.

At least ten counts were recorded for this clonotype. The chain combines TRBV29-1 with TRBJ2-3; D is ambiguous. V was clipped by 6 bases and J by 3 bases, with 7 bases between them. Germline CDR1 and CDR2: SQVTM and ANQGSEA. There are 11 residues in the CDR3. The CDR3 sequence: CSVPHTDTQYF. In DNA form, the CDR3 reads TGCAGCGTCCCCCATACAGATACGCAGTATTTT.

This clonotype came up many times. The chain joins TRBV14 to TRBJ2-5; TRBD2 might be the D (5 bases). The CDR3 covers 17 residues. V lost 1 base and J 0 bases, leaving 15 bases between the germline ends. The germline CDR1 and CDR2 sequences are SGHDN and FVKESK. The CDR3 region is CASSQGLGRKYQETQYF. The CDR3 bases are TGTGCCAGCAGCCAAGGTTTAGGGAGAAAGTACCAAGAGACCCAGTACTTC.

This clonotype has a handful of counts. This chain's CDR3 is CASSLDRLKADTQYF. The CDR3 DNA follows: TGTGCCAGCAGTTTAGACAGGTTAAAGGCAGATACGCAGTATTTT. The chain joins TRBV12-3 or TRBV12-4 to TRBJ2-3, with D maybe TRBD1 (5 bases). Trimming took off 1 base at V and 4 bases at J, with 12 bases between the two ends. The CDR3 totals 15 residues.

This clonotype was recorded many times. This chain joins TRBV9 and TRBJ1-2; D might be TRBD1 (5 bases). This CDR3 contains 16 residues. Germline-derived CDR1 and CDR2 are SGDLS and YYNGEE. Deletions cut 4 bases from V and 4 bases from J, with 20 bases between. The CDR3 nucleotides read TGTGCCAGCAGCACCCGGGACGAGATCGCTGGCTATGGCTACACCTTC. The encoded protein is CASSTRDEIAGYGYTF.

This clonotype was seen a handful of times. Here the CDR3 DNA reads TGCGCCAGCAGCTCCCCTCGGGACTATGGCTACACCTTC. As protein: CASSSPRDYGYTF. The chain has TRBV5-1 and TRBJ1-2, with no clear D. Germline lookup yields CDR1 SGHRS and CDR2 YFSETQ. Trimming took off 3 bases at V and 3 bases at J, with 9 bases between the two ends. The CDR3 loop spans 13 amino acids.

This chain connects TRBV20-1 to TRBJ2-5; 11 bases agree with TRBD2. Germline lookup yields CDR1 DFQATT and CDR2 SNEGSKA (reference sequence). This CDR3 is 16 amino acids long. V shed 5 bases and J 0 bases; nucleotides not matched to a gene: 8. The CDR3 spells CSAVLAGGVDQETQYF. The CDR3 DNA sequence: TGCAGTGCTGTTCTAGCGGGGGGCGTGGACCAAGAGACCCAGTACTTC.

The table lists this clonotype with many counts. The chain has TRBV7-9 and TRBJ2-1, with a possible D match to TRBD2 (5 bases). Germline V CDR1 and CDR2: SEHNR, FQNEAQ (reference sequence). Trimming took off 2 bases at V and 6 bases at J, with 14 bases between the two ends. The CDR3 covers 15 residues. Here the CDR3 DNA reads TGTGCCAGCAGCTTAAGACTATTGGACGGCAATGAGCAGTTCTTC. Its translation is CASSLRLLDGNEQFF.

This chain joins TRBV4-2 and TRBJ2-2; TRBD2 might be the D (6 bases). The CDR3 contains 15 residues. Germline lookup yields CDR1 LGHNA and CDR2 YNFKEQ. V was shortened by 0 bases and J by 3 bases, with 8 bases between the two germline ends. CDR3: CASSQEEGDTGELFF. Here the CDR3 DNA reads TGTGCCAGCAGCCAAGAGGAGGGAGACACCGGGGAGCTGTTTTTT.

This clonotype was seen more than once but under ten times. CDR3 sequence: CASSSASGEPDTQYF. CDR3 sequence (DNA): TGTGCCAGCAGTTCCGCGTCGGGAGAACCCGATACGCAGTATTTT. The chain has TRBV12-3 or TRBV12-4 and TRBJ2-3; D is possibly TRBD2 (6 bases). The V and J ends lost 4 bases and 6 bases respectively, with 17 bases between them. This CDR3 comprises 15 residues.

CDR3 region: CASSLTRRETQYF. As DNA, the CDR3 is TGTGCCAGCAGCTTAACGAGGCGAGAGACCCAGTACTTC. The chain employs TRBV7-8 and TRBJ2-5; D remains ambiguous. The V end was cut by 2 bases, the J end by 4 bases, with 8 bases between. Germline CDR1 and CDR2: SGHVS and FQNEAQ. CDR3 length: 13 residues.

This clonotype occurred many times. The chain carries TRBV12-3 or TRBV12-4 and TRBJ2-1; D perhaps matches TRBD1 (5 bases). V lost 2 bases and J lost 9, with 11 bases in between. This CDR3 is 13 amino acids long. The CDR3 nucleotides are TGTGCCAGCAGTTTAAATTGGGGCGGTGAGCAGTTCTTC. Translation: CASSLNWGGEQFF.

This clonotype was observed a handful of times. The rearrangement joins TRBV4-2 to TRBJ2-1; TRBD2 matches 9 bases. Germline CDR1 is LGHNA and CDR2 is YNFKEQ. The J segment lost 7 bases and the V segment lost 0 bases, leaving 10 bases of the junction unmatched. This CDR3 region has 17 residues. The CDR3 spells CASSQDQLAGGRNEQFF. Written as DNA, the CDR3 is TGTGCCAGCAGCCAAGATCAGCTGGCGGGAGGGCGGAATGAGCAGTTCTTC.

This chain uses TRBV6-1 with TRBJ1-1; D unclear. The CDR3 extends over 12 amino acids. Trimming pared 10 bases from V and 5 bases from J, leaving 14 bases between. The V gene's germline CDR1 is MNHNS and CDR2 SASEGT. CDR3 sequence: CAIREVGTEAFF. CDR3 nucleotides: TGTGCCATACGGGAAGTTGGGACTGAAGCTTTCTTT.

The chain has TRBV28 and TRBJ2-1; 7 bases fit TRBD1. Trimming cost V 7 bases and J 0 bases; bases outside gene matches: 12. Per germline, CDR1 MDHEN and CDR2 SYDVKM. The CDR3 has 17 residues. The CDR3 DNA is TGTGCCAGCACCACCATTTACCGGGACAGCTCCTACAATGAGCAGTTCTTC. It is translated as CASTTIYRDSSYNEQFF.

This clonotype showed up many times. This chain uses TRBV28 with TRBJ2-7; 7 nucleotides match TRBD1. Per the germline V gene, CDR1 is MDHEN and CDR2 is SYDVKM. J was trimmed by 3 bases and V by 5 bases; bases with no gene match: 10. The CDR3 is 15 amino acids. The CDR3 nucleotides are TGTGCCAGCAGTACCCGGGACAGTCCCTTCTACGAGCAGTACTTC. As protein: CASSTRDSPFYEQYF.

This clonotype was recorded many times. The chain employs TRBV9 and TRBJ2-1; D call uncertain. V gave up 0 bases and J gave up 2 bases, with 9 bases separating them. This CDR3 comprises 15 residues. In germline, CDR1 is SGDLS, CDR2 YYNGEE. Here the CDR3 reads CASSVESSTYNEQFF. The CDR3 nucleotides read TGTGCCAGCAGCGTAGAATCTAGTACCTACAATGAGCAGTTCTTC.

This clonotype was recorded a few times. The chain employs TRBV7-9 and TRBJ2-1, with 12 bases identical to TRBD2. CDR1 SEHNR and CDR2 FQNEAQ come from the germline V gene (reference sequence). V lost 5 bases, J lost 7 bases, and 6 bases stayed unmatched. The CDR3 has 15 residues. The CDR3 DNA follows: TGTGCCAGCAGCCAAGGGCTAGCGGGAGGGAATGAGCAGTTCTTC. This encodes CASSQGLAGGNEQFF.

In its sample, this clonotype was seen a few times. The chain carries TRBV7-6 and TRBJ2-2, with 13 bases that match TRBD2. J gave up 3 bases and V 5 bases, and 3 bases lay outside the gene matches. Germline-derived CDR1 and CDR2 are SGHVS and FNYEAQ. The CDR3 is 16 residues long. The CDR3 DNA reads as TGTGCCAGCAGCCGGACTAGCGGGAGCTACACCGGGGAGCTGTTTTTT. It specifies CASSRTSGSYTGELFF.

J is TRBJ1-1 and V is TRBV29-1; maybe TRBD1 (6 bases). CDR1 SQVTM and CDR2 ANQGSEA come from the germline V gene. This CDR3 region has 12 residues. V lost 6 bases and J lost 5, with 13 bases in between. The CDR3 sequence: CSVWTAGTEAFF. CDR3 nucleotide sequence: TGCAGCGTCTGGACAGCGGGGACTGAAGCTTTCTTT. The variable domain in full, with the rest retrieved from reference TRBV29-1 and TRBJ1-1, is SAVISQKPSRDICQRGTSLTIQCQVDSQVTMMFWYRQQPGQSLTLIATANQGSEATYESGFVIDKFPISRPNLTFSTLTVSNMSPEDSSIYLCSVWTAGTEAFFGQGTRLTVV.

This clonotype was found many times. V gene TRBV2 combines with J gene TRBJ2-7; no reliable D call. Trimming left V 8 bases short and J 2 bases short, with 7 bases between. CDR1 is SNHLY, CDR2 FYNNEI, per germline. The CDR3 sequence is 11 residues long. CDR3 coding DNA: TGTGCCAGCGAACAAGCCTACGAGCAGTACTTC. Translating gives CASEQAYEQYF.